The 19 T cell receptor beta chains presented below share a single source sample, sequenced in a study of shared T cell receptors in the human thymus. The table came from immunoSEQ multiplex PCR; TCRdb's copy has only in-frame clones and leaves some out. The sample has 700,000 to 750,000 clones; approximately 85% are singletons. The sample was also linked to a second study, of human thymus T cells.

Material for sequencing was thymocytes. The receptors were gathered from a girl under three years old with a congenital heart defect.

J is TRBJ2-1 and V is TRBV28, with a tentative D call TRBD2 (6 bases). CDR1 and CDR2 from the germline V gene are MDHEN and SYDVKM. The CDR3 is 18 residues long. V was pared by 3 bases and J by 7 bases, with 25 bases between. The CDR3 DNA sequence: TGTGCCAGCAGTTTCGGGGGACTTCCTAACGTCCAGTGGAATGAGCAGTTCTTC. This codes for CASSFGGLPNVQWNEQFF.

This chain links TRBV19 with TRBJ2-7; no definite D call. Trimming pared 3 bases from V and 4 bases from J, leaving 10 bases between. This CDR3 spans 13 amino acids. Per germline, CDR1 LNHDA and CDR2 SQIVND (reference sequence). The CDR3 here is CASSMETDYEQYF. In DNA form, the CDR3 reads TGTGCCAGTAGTATGGAAACAGATTACGAGCAGTACTTC.

This clone was seen a single time. The CDR3 coding sequence is TGTGCCAGCAGTGCCACCGGGACTGCTGACTACACCTTC. This translates into CASSATGTADYTF. This sequence joins TRBV6-1 and TRBJ1-2; the D gene is possibly TRBD1 (5 bases). Germline loops: CDR1 MNHNS, CDR2 SASEGT. With 4 bases removed from V and 10 bases from J, the gap between germline ends came to 16 bases. The CDR3 is 13 residues long.

This chain joins TRBV4-3 and TRBJ2-3; TRBD1 is a possible D gene (5 bases). The V gene's germline CDR1 is LGHNA and CDR2 YSLEER. CDR3 length equals 17 residues. V lost 0 bases to trimming and J lost 2 bases, with 15 bases between them. CDR3 in amino acids: CASSQESAGSHTDTQYF. CDR3 in DNA: TGCGCCAGCAGCCAAGAATCGGCAGGGTCCCACACAGATACGCAGTATTTT.

This clone is a singleton in its sample. The V gene is TRBV28, the J gene TRBJ1-4; tentative D call: TRBD1 (6 bases). Germline assignment: CDR1 MDHEN and CDR2 SYDVKM. This CDR3 region has 17 residues. Between the trimmed V and J ends, which lost 6 bases and 7 bases, there was a span of 24 bases. The CDR3 loop reads CASSPFDWGAGGEKLFF. DNA for the CDR3: TGTGCCAGCAGCCCTTTTGATTGGGGGGCGGGAGGTGAAAAACTGTTTTTT. Complete variable domain (other parts from reference TRBV28 and TRBJ1-4): DVKVTQSSRYLVKRTGEKVFLECVQDMDHENMFWYRQDPGLGLRLIYFSYDVKMKEKGDIPEGYSVSREKKERFSLILESASTNQTSMYLCASSPFDWGAGGEKLFFGSGTQLSVL.

This sequence joins TRBV7-9 and TRBJ2-5, with 10 bases fitting TRBD1. V gave up 3 bases and J gave up 5 bases; unmatched junction bases: 3. The length of the CDR3 is 14 residues. Germline CDR1 reads SEHNR; CDR2 reads FQNEAQ (reference sequence). In nucleotides, the CDR3 is TGTGCCAGCAGCTTCCTGGGACAGGGGGAGACCCAGTACTTC. Translating gives CASSFLGQGETQYF.

The chain couples TRBV6-5 to TRBJ2-2; D not resolved. In germline, CDR1 is MNHEY, CDR2 SVGAGI. Trimming stripped 6 bases from V and 8 bases from J, with 10 bases between. CDR3 length: 12 residues. CDR3 region: CASSLRRGELFF. CDR3 DNA: TGTGCCAGCAGCCTACGGCGGGGGGAGCTGTTTTTT.

The chain is built from TRBV6-5 and TRBJ1-1; 7 positions match TRBD1. Germline V gene sequence: CDR1 MNHEY, CDR2 SVGAGI. V lost 6 bases, J lost 1 base, and 2 bases stayed unmatched. The CDR3 runs 13 residues. The CDR3 nucleotides are TGTGCCAGCAGGACAGGGCCGAACACTGAAGCTTTCTTT. The encoded protein is CASRTGPNTEAFF.

The chain has TRBV5-6 and TRBJ2-7; the match to TRBD1 covers 10 bases. The V gene end was trimmed by 1 base and the J gene end by 6 bases; junction bases not matched to a gene: 16. CDR3 size: 18 residues. The germline CDR1 and CDR2 sequences are SGHDT and YYEEEE. CDR3 DNA: TGTGCCAGCAGCTTGCCGGGACAGGGGACCTCCTCCTCGGGCGAGCAGTACTTC. It yields the protein CASSLPGQGTSSSGEQYF. Together with reference TRBV5-6 and TRBJ2-7, the CDR3 gives the full variable domain: DAGVTQSPTHLIKTRGQQVTLRCSPKSGHDTVSWYQQALGQGPQFIFQYYEEEERQRGNFPDRFSGHQFPNYSSELNVNALLLGDSALYLCASSLPGQGTSSSGEQYFGPGTRLTVT.

The V gene is TRBV2, the J gene TRBJ1-1; 10 positions agree with TRBD1. The junction had 6 bases not matched to a gene; V was cut back by 6 bases and J by 2 bases. The CDR3 loop spans 15 amino acids. Germline CDR1 reads SNHLY; CDR2 reads FYNNEI. CDR3: CASRKRDRGNTEAFF. The CDR3 bases are TGTGCCAGCAGGAAGAGGGACAGGGGAAACACTGAAGCTTTCTTT.

The V gene is TRBV4-2, the J gene TRBJ2-3, with D perhaps TRBD2 (5 bases). Germline V CDR1 and CDR2: LGHNA, YNFKEQ. CDR3 size: 19 residues. Trimming left V 0 bases short and J 0 bases short, with 19 bases between. CDR3 region: CASSQDLDQCGGSTDTQYF. The CDR3 bases are TGTGCCAGCAGCCAAGATCTCGATCAGTGTGGCGGGAGCACAGATACGCAGTATTTT.

This chain joins TRBV5-6 and TRBJ1-1; 8 bases map to TRBD1. Germline CDR1 and CDR2: SGHDT and YYEEEE. J gave up 1 base and V 4 bases, and 18 bases lay outside the gene matches. The CDR3 sequence is 19 residues long. The CDR3 spells CASSPRRVWTGYGNTEAFF. As DNA, the CDR3 is TGTGCCAGCAGCCCGCGTCGGGTCTGGACAGGGTACGGGAACACTGAAGCTTTCTTT.

CDR3 bases: TGCGCCAGCAGCAAAAGGACTAGCGGGGAGCAAGAGACCCAGTACTTC. Residues: CASSKRTSGEQETQYF. The chain employs TRBV5-1 and TRBJ2-5; TRBD2 matches at 12 bases. The CDR3 is made up of 16 amino acids. Trimming cost V 4 bases and J 2 bases; bases outside gene matches: 6. Germline V lookup: CDR1 SGHRS, CDR2 YFSETQ.

V gene TRBV10-3 combines with J gene TRBJ1-5, with D maybe TRBD1 (6 bases). Germline CDR1 reads ENHRY; CDR2 reads SYGVKD. The CDR3 covers 21 residues. Between the trimmed V and J ends, which lost 0 bases and 1 base, there was a span of 25 bases. In DNA form, the CDR3 reads TGTGCCATCAGTGAGTCGGAACCGAGCAGGGGAGGGTTTGGGAGCAATCAGCCCCAGCATTTT. Translating gives CAISESEPSRGGFGSNQPQHF.

The J gene is TRBJ1-1, the V gene TRBV4-1; 7 bases agree with TRBD1. The CDR3 spans 17 residues. Germline CDR1 MGHRA, CDR2 YSYEKL. V lost 0 bases, J lost 11 bases, and 18 bases stayed unmatched. Here the CDR3 DNA reads TGCGCCAGCAGCCAAGAAGTCAAGGAAACAGGGGTACGGGAGGCTTTCTTT. Translation: CASSQEVKETGVREAFF.

The chain has TRBV5-4 and TRBJ2-7; 9 bases are a match to TRBD2. The CDR3 extends over 14 amino acids. The germline gives CDR1 SGHNT, CDR2 YYREEE (reference sequence). The V segment lost 4 bases and the J segment 1 base; nucleotides outside the gene matches: 3. The CDR3 DNA is TGTGCCAGCAGCCGCGGGGGGGGATCCTACGAGCAGTACTTC. Its translation is CASSRGGGSYEQYF.

V is TRBV6-5 and J is TRBJ2-7, with D maybe TRBD1 (6 bases). The germline V gene has CDR1 MNHEY and CDR2 SVGAGI. V was clipped by 0 bases and J by 3 bases, with 12 bases between them. The CDR3 spans 15 residues. The CDR3 nucleotides read TGTGCCAGCAGTTACTCTTGGGGCAGGGGCTACGAGCAGTACTTC. Protein sequence: CASSYSWGRGYEQYF.

This chain joins TRBV9 and TRBJ1-3; D is possibly TRBD1 (5 bases). Deletions cut 1 base from V and 0 bases from J, with 11 bases between. CDR1 and CDR2 from the germline V gene are SGDLS and YYNGEE. This CDR3 is 16 amino acids long. This chain's CDR3 is CASSVSGTGSGNTIYF. As DNA, the CDR3 is TGTGCCAGCAGCGTAAGCGGGACGGGCTCTGGAAACACCATATATTTT.

The count of this clone is one. This sequence joins TRBV14 and TRBJ2-1; 13 nucleotides match TRBD2. Germline trimming cut 3 bases from V and 4 bases from J; bases unmatched to any gene: 9. This CDR3 region has 18 residues. Looked up from germline, CDR1 is SGHDN and CDR2 is FVKESK. This CDR3 reads CASSHKGGTSGEYNEQFF. The CDR3 region has the DNA TGTGCCAGCAGCCACAAGGGCGGGACTAGCGGGGAATACAATGAGCAGTTCTTC.